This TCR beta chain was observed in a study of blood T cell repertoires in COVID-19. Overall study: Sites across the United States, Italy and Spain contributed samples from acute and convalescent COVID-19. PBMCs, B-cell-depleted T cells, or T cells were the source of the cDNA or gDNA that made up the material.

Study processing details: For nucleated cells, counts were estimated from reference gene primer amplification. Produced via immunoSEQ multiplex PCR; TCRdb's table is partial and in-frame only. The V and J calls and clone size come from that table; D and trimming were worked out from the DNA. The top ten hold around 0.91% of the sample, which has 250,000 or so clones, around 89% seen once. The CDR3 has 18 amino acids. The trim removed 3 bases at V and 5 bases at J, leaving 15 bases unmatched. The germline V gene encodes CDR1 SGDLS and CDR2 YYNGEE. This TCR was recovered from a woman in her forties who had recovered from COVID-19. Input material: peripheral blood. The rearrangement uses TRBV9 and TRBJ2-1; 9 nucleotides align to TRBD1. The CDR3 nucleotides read TGTGCCAGCAGCGGAAACAGGGGGCTGGGCGGGGTAGACAATGAGCAGTTCTTC. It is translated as CASSGNRGLGGVDNEQFF.